This is a list of T cell receptor beta chains from one sample in a study of blood T cell repertoires in COVID-19. The assay was immunoSEQ multiplex PCR, and TCRdb's table has in-frame clones only and misses some. This sample has some 150,000 clones, with over 75% found just once. The sequencing input was PBMCs or T cells enriched from blood (not recorded which). The receptors stem from a woman aged 45-59 years who had recovered from COVID-19. Both conserved end residues are part of each CDR3. Each record gives: V gene, CDR3 protein.

TRBV5-1 | CASSLEQSGSPLHF
TRBV7-2 | CASSTIPSGTHNNEQFF
TRBV6-5 | CASRMTAHGGDEQFF
TRBV10-3 | CAIKGLAGEETQYF
TRBV5-1 | CASSTDRVGYGYTF
TRBV7-7 | CASSLGLAGETQYF
TRBV28 | CASSSQGDRLSYEQYF
TRBV5-1 | CASSLDTGNYGYTF
TRBV5-5 | CASSMLTDNTGELFF
TRBV10-3 | CAISDPNTYEQYF
TRBV6-5 | CASSPRGGFEQYF
TRBV11-2 | CASSLEPGTLHTDTQYF
TRBV5-1 | CASSFLRESNTEAFF